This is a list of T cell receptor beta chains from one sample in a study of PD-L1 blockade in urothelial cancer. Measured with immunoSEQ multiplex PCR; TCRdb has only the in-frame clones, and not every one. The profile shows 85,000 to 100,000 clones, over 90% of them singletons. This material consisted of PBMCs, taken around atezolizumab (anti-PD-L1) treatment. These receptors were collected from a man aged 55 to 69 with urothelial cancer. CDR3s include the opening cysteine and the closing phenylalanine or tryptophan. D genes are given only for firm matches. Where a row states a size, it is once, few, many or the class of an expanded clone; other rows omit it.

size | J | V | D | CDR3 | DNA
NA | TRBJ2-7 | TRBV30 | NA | CAWRAGQNKYEQYF | TGTGCCTGGAGGGCGGGACAGAACAAATACGAGCAGTACTTC
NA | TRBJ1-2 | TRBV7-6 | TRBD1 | CASSLYSGGEVGGYTF | TGTGCCAGCAGCTTATATTCAGGGGGCGAAGTCGGTGGCTACACCTTC
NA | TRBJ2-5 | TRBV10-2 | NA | CASSGSGGLETQYF | TGCGCCAGCAGTGGCTCAGGGGGGCTAGAGACCCAGTACTTC
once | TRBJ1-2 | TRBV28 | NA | CASTIKGGYGYTF | TGTGCCAGCACCATTAAAGGAGGCTATGGCTACACCTTC
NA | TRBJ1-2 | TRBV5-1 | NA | CASSKYDRNYGYTF | TGCGCCAGCAGCAAATACGACAGGAACTATGGCTACACCTTC
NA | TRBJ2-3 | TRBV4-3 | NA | CASSQAVGGATDTQYF | TGCGCCAGCAGCCAAGCGGTAGGGGGGGCCACAGATACGCAGTATTTT
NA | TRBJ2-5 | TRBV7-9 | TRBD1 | CASSFGQAQETQYF | TGTGCCAGCAGCTTCGGACAGGCCCAAGAGACCCAGTACTTC
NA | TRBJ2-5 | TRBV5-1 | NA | CASSAGHGKETQYF | TGCGCCAGCAGCGCTGGACATGGGAAGGAGACCCAGTACTTC
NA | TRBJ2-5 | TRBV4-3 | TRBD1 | CASSAQLDREETQYF | TGCGCCAGCAGCGCCCAGCTCGACAGGGAAGAGACCCAGTACTTC
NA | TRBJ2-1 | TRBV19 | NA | CASSAQPGLINEQFF | TGTGCCAGTAGTGCGCAACCCGGGTTAATCAATGAGCAGTTCTTC
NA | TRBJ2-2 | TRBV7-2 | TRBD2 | CASRPLAGEMGGELFF | TGTGCCAGCAGACCCCTGGCGGGAGAGATGGGCGGGGAGCTGTTTTTT
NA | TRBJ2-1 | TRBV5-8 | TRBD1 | CASSWDRGTHNEQFF | TGTGCCAGCAGCTGGGACAGGGGAACCCACAATGAGCAGTTCTTC
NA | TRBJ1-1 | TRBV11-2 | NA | CASSIQQGVTEAFF | TGTGCCAGCAGCATTCAACAGGGAGTCACTGAAGCTTTCTTT
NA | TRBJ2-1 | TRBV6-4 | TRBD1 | CASSATGTEKIGEQFF | TGTGCCAGCAGTGCCACCGGGACAGAAAAAATCGGTGAGCAGTTCTTC
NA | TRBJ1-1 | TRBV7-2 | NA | CASSLVEGLNTEAFF | TGTGCCAGCAGCTTAGTGGAGGGGTTGAACACTGAAGCTTTCTTT
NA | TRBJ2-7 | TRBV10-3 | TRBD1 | CAIRGTGTNEQYF | TGTGCCATCAGGGGGACAGGGACCAACGAGCAGTACTTC
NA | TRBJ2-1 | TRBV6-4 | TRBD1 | CASSDGQGANEQFF | TGTGCCAGCAGTGACGGACAGGGGGCGAATGAGCAGTTCTTC
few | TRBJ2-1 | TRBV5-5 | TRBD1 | CASSLEGTGAYNEQFF | TGTGCCAGCAGCTTGGAAGGGACAGGGGCTTACAATGAGCAGTTCTTC
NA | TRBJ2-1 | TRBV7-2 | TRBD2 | CASRAGLAAWNEQFF | TGTGCCAGCAGAGCAGGACTAGCGGCCTGGAATGAGCAGTTCTTC
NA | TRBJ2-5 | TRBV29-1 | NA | CSACSPGHQKETQYF | TGCAGCGCGTGTAGTCCGGGACACCAAAAAGAGACCCAGTACTTC
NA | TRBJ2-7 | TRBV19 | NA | CASSARSHEQYF | TGTGCCAGTAGTGCCCGGAGCCACGAGCAGTACTTC
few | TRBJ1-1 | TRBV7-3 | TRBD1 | CASSLSPGGLSEAFF | TGTGCCAGCAGCTTGTCGCCAGGGGGCCTTTCTGAAGCTTTCTTT
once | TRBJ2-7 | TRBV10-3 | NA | CAGGTDYEQYF | TGTGCCGGGGGGACTGACTACGAGCAGTACTTC
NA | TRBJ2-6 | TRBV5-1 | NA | CASSSSGDGANVLTF | TGCGCCAGCAGCAGCTCAGGGGATGGGGCCAACGTCCTGACTTTC
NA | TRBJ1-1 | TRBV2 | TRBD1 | CASSEPGTGGHTEAFF | TGTGCCAGCAGTGAACCCGGGACAGGGGGGCATACTGAAGCTTTCTTT
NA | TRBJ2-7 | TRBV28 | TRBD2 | CASSLFRRGEQYF | TGTGCCAGCAGTTTATTCCGGCGGGGGGAGCAGTACTTC
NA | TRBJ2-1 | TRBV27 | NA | CASSTGTGVGGEQFF | TGTGCCAGCAGTACGGGGACTGGAGTTGGGGGTGAGCAGTTCTTC
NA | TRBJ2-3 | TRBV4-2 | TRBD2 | CASSQQGTSGDSSTDTQYF | TGTGCCAGCAGCCAACAAGGGACTAGCGGGGATTCTAGCACAGATACGCAGTATTTT
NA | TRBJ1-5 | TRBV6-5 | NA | CASSGEGNQPQHF | TGTGCCAGCAGTGGGGAGGGGAATCAGCCCCAGCATTTT
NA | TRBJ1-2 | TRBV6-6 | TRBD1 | CASSNTGTGGGGGYTF | TGTGCCAGCAGTAACACCGGGACAGGGGGTGGAGGAGGCTACACCTTC
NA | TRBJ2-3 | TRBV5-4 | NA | CASSLTVLTDTQYF | TGTGCCAGCAGCTTGACAGTCCTCACAGATACGCAGTATTTT
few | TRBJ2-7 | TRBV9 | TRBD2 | CASSEIPGLPIYEQYF | TGTGCCAGCAGCGAAATCCCGGGACTACCGATCTACGAGCAGTACTTC
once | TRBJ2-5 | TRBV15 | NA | CATSGGRDRIAIQETQYF | TGTGCCACCAGCGGTGGGCGGGACCGTATAGCAATCCAAGAGACCCAGTACTTC
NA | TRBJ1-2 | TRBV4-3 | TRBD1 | CASSQDRQGNYYGYTF | TGCGCCAGCAGCCAGGATAGACAGGGGAATTACTATGGCTACACCTTC
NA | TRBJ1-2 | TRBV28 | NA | CASKLPGLDYGYTF | TGTGCCAGCAAACTCCCAGGACTCGACTATGGCTACACCTTC
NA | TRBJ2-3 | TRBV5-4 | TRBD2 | CASGLRDIAGGRTDTQYF | TGTGCCAGCGGATTGCGGGACATAGCGGGGGGCCGCACAGATACGCAGTATTTT
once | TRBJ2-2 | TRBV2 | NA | CASSDELTNTGELFF | TGTGCCAGCAGTGATGAGCTAACCAACACCGGGGAGCTGTTTTTT
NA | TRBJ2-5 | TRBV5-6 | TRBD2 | CASSLTSGRRETQYF | TGTGCCAGCAGCTTGACTAGCGGGAGGAGGGAGACCCAGTACTTC
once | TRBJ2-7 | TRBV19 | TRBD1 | CASIERQGPLYSYEQYF | TGTGCCAGTATAGAAAGACAGGGGCCTTTGTACTCCTACGAGCAGTACTTC
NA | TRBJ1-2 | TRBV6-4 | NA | CASSDSTSGGVWGYTF | TGTGCCAGCAGTGACTCGACTAGTGGAGGGGTTTGGGGCTACACCTTC